This T cell receptor (beta chain) was identified in a study of shared clonotypes between healthy human individuals. This clone came up once. DNA input for the unsorted PBMC replicate PCRs was 300 ng, approximately 30,000 T cell genomes. The assay was immunoSEQ multiplex PCR, and TCRdb's table has in-frame clones only and misses some. The sample carries about 480,000 clones, more than 65% recorded once. The TCR originated in a woman in her 40s in good health. Some clones in this sample may be carry-over from other donors' samples. The specimen was PBMCs.

CDR3 nucleotide sequence: TGTGCCAGCAGCTTAAACGGGGTCGTGCGCGAAAAACTGTTTTTT. Amino acid sequence: CASSLNGVVREKLFF. The rearrangement uses TRBV7-2 and TRBJ1-4, with no clear D. V shed 2 bases and J shed 8 bases, with 15 bases lying between them. Germline assignment: CDR1 SGHTA and CDR2 FQGNSA. The CDR3 extends over 15 amino acids.